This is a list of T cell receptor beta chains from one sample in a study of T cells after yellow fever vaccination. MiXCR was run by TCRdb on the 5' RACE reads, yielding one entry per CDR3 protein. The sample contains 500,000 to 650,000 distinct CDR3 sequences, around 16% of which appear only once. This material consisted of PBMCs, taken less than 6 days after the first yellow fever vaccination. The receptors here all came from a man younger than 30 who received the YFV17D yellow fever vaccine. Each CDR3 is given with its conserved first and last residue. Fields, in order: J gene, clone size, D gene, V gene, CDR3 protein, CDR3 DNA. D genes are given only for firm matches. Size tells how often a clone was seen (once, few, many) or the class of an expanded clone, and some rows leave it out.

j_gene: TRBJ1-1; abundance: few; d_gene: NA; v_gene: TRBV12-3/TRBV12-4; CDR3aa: CASSLDNRLMNTEAFF; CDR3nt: TGTGCCAGCAGTTTAGATAACAGGTTAATGAACACTGAAGCTTTCTTT
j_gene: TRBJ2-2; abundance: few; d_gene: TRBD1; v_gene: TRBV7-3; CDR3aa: CASSRNQGAAGELFF; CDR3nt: TGTGCCAGCAGCCGAAATCAGGGGGCGGCCGGGGAGCTGTTTTTT
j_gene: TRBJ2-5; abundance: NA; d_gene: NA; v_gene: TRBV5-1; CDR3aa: CASSSLLGQETQYF; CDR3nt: TGCGCCAGCAGCTCTTTACTAGGCCAAGAGACCCAGTACTTC
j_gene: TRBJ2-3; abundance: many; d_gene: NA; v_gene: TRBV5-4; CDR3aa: CASSSGGNTDTQYF; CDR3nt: TGTGCCAGCAGCTCCGGCGGGAACACAGATACGCAGTATTTT
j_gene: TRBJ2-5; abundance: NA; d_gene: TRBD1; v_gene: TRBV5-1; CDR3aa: CASSRGQGPQETQYF; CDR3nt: TGCGCCAGCAGCCGGGGACAGGGACCTCAAGAGACCCAGTACTTC
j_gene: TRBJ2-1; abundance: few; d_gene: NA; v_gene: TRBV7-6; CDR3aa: CASGGGPVLYNEQFF; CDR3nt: TGTGCCAGCGGAGGGGGGCCCGTCTTATACAATGAGCAGTTCTTC
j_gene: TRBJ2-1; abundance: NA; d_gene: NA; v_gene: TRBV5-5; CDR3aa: CASSLIPEDVYNEQFF; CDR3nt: TGTGCCAGCAGCTTAATCCCCGAAGACGTTTACAATGAGCAGTTCTTC
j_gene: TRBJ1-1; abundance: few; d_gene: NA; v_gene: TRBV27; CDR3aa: CASSFQATGDTEAFF; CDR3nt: TGTGCCAGCAGTTTCCAAGCGACGGGTGACACTGAAGCTTTCTTT
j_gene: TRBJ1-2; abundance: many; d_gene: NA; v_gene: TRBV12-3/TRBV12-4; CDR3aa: CASSASGTTRATF; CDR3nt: TGTGCCAGCAGCGCCTCCGGGACAACGCGGGCCACCTTC
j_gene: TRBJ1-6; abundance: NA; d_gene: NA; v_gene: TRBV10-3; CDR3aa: CAISESYRSSPLHF; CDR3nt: TGTGCCATCAGTGAGTCCTACAGGAGCTCACCCCTCCACTTT
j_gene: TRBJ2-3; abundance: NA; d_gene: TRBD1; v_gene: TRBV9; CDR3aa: CASSSWTGTADTQYF; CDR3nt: TGTGCCAGCAGCTCCTGGACAGGGACGGCAGATACGCAGTATTTT
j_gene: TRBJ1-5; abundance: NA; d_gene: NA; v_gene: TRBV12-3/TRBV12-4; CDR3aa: CASSSQNTQPQHF; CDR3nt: TGTGCCAGCAGTTCTCAGAATACGCAGCCCCAGCATTTT
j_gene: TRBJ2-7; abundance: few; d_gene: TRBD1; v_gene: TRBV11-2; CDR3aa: CASSLDRDSFYEQYF; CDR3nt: TGTGCCAGCAGCTTAGATAGGGACAGTTTTTACGAGCAGTACTTC
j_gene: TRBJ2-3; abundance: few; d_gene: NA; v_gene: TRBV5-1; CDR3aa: CASSPDGLGAARDTQYF; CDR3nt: TGCGCCAGCAGCCCTGATGGGTTGGGGGCAGCACGGGATACGCAGTATTTT
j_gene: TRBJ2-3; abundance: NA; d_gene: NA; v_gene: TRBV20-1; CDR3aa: CSARSYTDTQYF; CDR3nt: TGCAGTGCTAGATCATACACAGATACGCAGTATTTT
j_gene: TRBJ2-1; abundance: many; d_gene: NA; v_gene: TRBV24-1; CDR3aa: CATSDSDSGPHNEQFF; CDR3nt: TGTGCCACCAGTGACAGCGACAGCGGCCCCCACAATGAGCAGTTCTTC
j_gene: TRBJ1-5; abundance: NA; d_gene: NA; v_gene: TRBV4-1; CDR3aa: CASSQVVGVRQPQHF; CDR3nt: TGCGCCAGCAGCCAAGTAGTCGGCGTCCGGCAGCCCCAGCATTTT
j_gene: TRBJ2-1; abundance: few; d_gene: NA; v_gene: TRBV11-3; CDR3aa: CASSLGAVSYNEQFF; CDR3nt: TGTGCCAGCAGCTTAGGGGCGGTCTCCTACAATGAGCAGTTCTTC
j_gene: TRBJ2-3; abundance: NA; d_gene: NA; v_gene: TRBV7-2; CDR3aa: CASSLVMDTSTDTQYF; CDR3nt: TGTGCCAGCAGCTTAGTTATGGACACGAGCACAGATACGCAGTATTTT
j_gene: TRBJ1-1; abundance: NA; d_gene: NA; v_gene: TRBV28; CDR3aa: CASRPQVNTEAFF; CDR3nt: TGTGCCAGCAGACCTCAGGTGAACACTGAAGCTTTCTTT
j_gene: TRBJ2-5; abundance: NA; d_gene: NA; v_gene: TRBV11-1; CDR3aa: CASNRPGGETQYF; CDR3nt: TGTGCCAGCAACCGACCGGGTGGGGAGACCCAGTACTTC
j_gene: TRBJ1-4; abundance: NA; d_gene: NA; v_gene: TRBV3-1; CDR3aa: CASSQRSASREKLFF; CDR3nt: TGTGCCAGCAGCCAACGGTCCGCATCTCGGGAAAAACTGTTTTTT
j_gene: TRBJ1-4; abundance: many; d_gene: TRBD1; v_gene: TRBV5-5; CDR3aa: CASSLTGQGVQKLFF; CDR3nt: TGTGCCAGCAGCTTGACAGGACAGGGGGTCCAAAAACTGTTTTTT
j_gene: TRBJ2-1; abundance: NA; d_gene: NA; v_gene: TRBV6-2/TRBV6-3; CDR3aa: CASMGDGHNEQFF; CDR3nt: TGTGCCAGCATGGGGGACGGCCACAATGAGCAGTTCTTC
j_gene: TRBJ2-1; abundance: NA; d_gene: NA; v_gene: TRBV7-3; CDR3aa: CASSLKQWGEQFF; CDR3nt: TGTGCCAGCAGCTTAAAACAGTGGGGGGAGCAGTTCTTC
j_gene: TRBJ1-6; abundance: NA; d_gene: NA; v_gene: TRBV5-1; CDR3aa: CASSLMALSNSPLHF; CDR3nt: TGCGCCAGCAGCTTGATGGCCCTCAGCAATTCACCCCTCCACTTT
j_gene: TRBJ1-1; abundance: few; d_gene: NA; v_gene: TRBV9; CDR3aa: CASSVVDRGWTFF; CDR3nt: TGTGCCAGCAGCGTAGTCGATAGGGGATGGACTTTCTTT